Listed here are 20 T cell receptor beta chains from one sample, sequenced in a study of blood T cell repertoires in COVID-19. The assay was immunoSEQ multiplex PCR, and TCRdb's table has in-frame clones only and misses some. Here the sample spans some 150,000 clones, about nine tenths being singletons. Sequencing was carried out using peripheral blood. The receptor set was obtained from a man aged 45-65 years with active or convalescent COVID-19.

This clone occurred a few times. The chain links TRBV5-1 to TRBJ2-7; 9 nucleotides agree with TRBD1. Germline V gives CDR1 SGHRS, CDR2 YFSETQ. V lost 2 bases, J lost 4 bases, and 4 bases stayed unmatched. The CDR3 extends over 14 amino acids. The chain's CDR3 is CASSLQGAEYEQYF. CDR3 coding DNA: TGCGCCAGCAGCTTACAGGGGGCGGAGTACGAGCAGTACTTC.

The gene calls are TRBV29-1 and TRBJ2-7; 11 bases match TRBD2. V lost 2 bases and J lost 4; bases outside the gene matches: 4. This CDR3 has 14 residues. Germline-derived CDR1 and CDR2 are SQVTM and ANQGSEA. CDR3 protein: CSVETGTSGYEQYF. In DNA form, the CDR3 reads TGCAGCGTTGAAACCGGGACTAGCGGATACGAGCAGTACTTC.

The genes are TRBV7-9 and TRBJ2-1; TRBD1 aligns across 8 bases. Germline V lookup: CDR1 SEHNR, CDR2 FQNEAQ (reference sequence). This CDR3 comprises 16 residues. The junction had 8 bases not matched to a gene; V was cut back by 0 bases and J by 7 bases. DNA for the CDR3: TGTGCCAGCAGCTTAGCAGGACAGGGAAGAGTAAATGAGCAGTTCTTC. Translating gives CASSLAGQGRVNEQFF.

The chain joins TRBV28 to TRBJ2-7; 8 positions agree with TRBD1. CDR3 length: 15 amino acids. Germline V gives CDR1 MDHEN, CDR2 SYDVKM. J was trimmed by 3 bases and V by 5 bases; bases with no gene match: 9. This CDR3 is CASSPIEQGDYEQYF. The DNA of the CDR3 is TGTGCCAGCAGTCCCATTGAACAGGGGGACTACGAGCAGTACTTC.

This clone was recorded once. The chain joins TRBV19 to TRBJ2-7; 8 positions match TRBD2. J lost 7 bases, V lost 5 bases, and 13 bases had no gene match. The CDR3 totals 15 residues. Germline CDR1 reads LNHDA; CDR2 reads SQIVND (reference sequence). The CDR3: CASSFKGSGAWEQYF. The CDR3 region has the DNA TGTGCCAGTAGTTTCAAAGGTAGCGGGGCCTGGGAGCAGTACTTC.

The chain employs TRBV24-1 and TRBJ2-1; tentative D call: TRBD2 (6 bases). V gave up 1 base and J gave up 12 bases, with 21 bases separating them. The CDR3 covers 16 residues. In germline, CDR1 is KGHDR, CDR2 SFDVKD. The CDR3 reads CATSDFSGASGGAQFF. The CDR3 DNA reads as TGTGCCACCAGTGATTTTTCGGGAGCGTCAGGTGGAGCGCAGTTCTTC.

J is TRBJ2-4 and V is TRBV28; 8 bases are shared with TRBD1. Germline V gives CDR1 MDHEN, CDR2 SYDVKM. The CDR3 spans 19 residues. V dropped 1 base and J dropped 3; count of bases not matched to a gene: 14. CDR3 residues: CASSLSFMEQGVGKNIQYF. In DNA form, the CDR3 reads TGTGCCAGCAGTTTATCGTTTATGGAACAGGGGGTCGGCAAAAACATTCAGTACTTC.

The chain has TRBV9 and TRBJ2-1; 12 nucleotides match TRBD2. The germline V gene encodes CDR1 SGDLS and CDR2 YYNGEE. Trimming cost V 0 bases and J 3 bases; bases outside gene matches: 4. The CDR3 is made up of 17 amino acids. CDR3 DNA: TGTGCCAGCAGCGTAGCTACTAGCGGGAGGCTCTACAATGAGCAGTTCTTC. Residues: CASSVATSGRLYNEQFF. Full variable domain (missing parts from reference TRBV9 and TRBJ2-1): DSGVTQTPKHLITATGQRVTLRCSPRSGDLSVYWYQQSLDQGLQFLIQYYNGEERAKGNILERFSAQQFPDLHSELNLSSLELGDSALYFCASSVATSGRLYNEQFFGPGTRLTVL.

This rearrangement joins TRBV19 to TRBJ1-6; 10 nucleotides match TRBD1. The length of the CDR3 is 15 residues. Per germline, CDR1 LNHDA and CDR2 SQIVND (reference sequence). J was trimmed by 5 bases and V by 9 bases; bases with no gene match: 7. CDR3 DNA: TGTGCCAGCCTCACCGGGACAGGGGATAATTCACCCCTCCACTTT. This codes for CASLTGTGDNSPLHF.

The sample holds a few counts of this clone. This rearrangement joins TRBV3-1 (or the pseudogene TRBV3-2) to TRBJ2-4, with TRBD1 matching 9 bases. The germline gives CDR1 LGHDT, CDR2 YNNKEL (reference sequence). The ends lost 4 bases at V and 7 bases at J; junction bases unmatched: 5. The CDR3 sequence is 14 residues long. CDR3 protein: CASSPGQGSNIQYF. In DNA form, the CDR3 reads TGTGCCAGCAGCCCGGGACAGGGTTCGAACATTCAGTACTTC.

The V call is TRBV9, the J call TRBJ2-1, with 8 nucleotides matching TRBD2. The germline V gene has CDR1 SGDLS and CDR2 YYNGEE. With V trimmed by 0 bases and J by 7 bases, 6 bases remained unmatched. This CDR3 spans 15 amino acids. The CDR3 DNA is TGTGCCAGCAGCGTAGTAGCGGGACCCGAGAATGAGCAGTTCTTC. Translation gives CASSVVAGPENEQFF.

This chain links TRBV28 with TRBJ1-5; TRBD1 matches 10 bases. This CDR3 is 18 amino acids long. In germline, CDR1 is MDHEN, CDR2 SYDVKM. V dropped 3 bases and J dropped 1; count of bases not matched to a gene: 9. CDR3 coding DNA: TGTGCCAGCAGTTTCCTCGGACAGGGGGTAGGAAGCAATCAGCCCCAGCATTTT. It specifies CASSFLGQGVGSNQPQHF.

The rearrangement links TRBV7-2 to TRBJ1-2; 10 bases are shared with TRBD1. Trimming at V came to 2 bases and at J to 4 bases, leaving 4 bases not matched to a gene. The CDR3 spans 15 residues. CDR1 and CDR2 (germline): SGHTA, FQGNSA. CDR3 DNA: TGTGCCAGCAGCTTAATGACAGGGGGCGGCTATGGCTACACCTTC. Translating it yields CASSLMTGGGYGYTF.

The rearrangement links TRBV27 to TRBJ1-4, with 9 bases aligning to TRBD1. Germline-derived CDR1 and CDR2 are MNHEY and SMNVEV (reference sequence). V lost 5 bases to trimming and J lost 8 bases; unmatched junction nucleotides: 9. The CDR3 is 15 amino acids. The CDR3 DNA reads TGTGCCAGCAGTCCCCTACAGGGGGCGCAGGAAAAACTGTTTTTT. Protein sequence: CASSPLQGAQEKLFF.

The CDR3 reads CAWSRPYEQYF. DNA of the CDR3: TGTGCCTGGAGTCGTCCCTACGAGCAGTACTTC. The chain links TRBV30 to TRBJ2-7; D is unresolved. Trimming stripped 2 bases from V and 2 bases from J, with 4 bases between. The germline gives CDR1 GTSNPN, CDR2 SVGIG (reference sequence). The CDR3 runs to 11 residues. Supplemented by reference TRBV30 and TRBJ2-7, the full variable domain reads SQTIHQWPATLVQPVGSPLSLECTVEGTSNPNLYWYRQAAGRGLQLLFYSVGIGQISSEVPQNLSASRPQDRQFILSSKKLLLSDSGFYLCAWSRPYEQYFGPGTRLTVT.

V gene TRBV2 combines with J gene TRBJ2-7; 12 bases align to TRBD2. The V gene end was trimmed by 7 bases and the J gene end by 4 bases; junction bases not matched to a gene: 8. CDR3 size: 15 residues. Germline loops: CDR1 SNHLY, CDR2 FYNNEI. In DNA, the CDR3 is TGTGCCAGCACCCCTAGCGGGAGGGCCGGGTACGAGCAGTACTTC. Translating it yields CASTPSGRAGYEQYF. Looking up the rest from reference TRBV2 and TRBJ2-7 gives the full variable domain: EPEVTQTPSHQVTQMGQEVILRCVPISNHLYFYWYRQILGQKVEFLVSFYNNEISEKSEIFDDQFSVERPDGSNFTLKIRSTKLEDSAMYFCASTPSGRAGYEQYFGPGTRLTVT.

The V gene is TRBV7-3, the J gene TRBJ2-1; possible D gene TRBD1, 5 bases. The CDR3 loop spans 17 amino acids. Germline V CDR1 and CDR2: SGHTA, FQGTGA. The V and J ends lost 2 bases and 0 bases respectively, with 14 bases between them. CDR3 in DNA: TGTGCCAGCAGCTTACAATTTGGTCAGGGCTCCTACAATGAGCAGTTCTTC. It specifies CASSLQFGQGSYNEQFF.

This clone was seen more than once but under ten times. CDR3 in amino acids: CASSATSEPDQETQYF. The CDR3 DNA reads as TGTGCCAGCAGTGCCACTAGCGAACCTGACCAAGAGACCCAGTACTTC. The chain recombines TRBV6-2 or TRBV6-3 with TRBJ2-5; 7 bases agree with TRBD2. The CDR3 spans 16 residues. Trimming cost V 5 bases and J 0 bases; bases outside gene matches: 9. In germline, CDR1 is MNHEY, CDR2 SVGEGT.

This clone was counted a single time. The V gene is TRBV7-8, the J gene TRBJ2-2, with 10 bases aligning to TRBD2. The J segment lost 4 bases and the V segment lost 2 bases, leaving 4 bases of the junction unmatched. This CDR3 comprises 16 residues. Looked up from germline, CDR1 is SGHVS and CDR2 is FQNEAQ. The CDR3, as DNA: TGTGCCAGCAGCTTACTAGCGGGAGTGGTCACCGGGGAGCTGTTTTTT. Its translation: CASSLLAGVVTGELFF.

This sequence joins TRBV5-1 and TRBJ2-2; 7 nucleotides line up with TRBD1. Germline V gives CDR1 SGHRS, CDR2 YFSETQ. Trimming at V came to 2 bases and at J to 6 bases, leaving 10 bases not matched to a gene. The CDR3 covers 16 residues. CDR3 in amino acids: CASSLPRAGGSGELFF. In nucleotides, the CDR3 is TGCGCCAGCAGCTTACCGAGGGCAGGGGGTTCCGGGGAGCTGTTTTTT.